These 27 T cell receptor beta chains originate from one sample sequenced in a study of T cell responses to AZD1222 COVID-19 vaccine. Libraries were prepared by immunoSEQ multiplex PCR; TCRdb keeps only in-frame clonotypes and omits some of them. The table has over 85,000 clones, around 89% seen once; the top ten hold over 6.5%. The material sequenced was peripheral blood, taken on day 0 of AZD1222 vaccination. The receptors shown here come from an adult in good health.

The rearrangement joins TRBV10-3 to TRBJ1-1, with 10 bases that match TRBD1. This CDR3 has 13 residues. The V and J ends lost 10 bases and 5 bases, in that order; junction bases with no gene match: 7. Germline CDR1 is ENHRY and CDR2 is SYGVKD. DNA for the CDR3: TGTGCCACCATGGGACAGGGGAAAACTGAAGCTTTCTTT. It yields the protein CATMGQGKTEAFF.

V is TRBV2 and J is TRBJ1-6, with D possibly TRBD1 on 5 matching bases. CDR3 length: 15 residues. V dropped 7 bases and J dropped 0 bases, with 10 bases sitting between them. Germline V lookup: CDR1 SNHLY, CDR2 FYNNEI. The CDR3 coding sequence is TGTGCCAGCATACAGGAGAGCTCCTATAATTCACCCCTCCACTTT. As protein: CASIQESSYNSPLHF.

The chain uses TRBV10-1 and TRBJ2-7; the D gene is possibly TRBD1 (7 bases). The CDR3 sequence is 13 residues long. The V gene's germline CDR1 is WNHNN and CDR2 SYGVQD (reference sequence). V was pared by 9 bases and J by 3 bases, with 15 bases between. CDR3 DNA: TGCGCCAGGTCGCGGGACAGCTACTACGAGCAGTACTTC. This codes for CARSRDSYYEQYF.

The CDR3 is CASSPGTGYSPLHF. In nucleotides, the CDR3 is TGCGCCAGCAGCCCTGGGACAGGGTACTCACCCCTCCACTTT. The chain employs TRBV5-1 and TRBJ1-6; 9 bases map to TRBD1. V was clipped by 4 bases and J by 10 bases; unmatched bases: 6. This CDR3 contains 14 residues. The V gene's germline CDR1 is SGHRS and CDR2 YFSETQ.

This rearrangement joins TRBV7-8 to TRBJ2-7; D might be TRBD1 (5 bases). This CDR3 spans 15 amino acids. The germline V gene has CDR1 SGHVS and CDR2 FQNEAQ. Trimming pared 5 bases from V and 3 bases from J, leaving 17 bases between. The CDR3 region is CASSLMGSGNYEQYF. The CDR3 nucleotides are TGTGCCAGCAGCCTGATGGGGTCAGGGAACTACGAGCAGTACTTC.

The V and J genes are TRBV7-9 and TRBJ1-4, with D unresolved. The length of the CDR3 is 15 residues. The germline V gene encodes CDR1 SEHNR and CDR2 FQNEAQ (reference sequence). Deletions cut 2 bases from V and 0 bases from J, with 7 bases between. CDR3 loop: CASSLRLTTNEKLFF. CDR3 nucleotides: TGTGCCAGCAGCTTACGGCTTACAACTAATGAAAAACTGTTTTTT.

The genes are TRBV10-3 and TRBJ2-1; 9 bases are shared with TRBD1. Germline CDR1 and CDR2: ENHRY and SYGVKD. This CDR3 has 14 amino acids. Trimming at V came to 10 bases and at J to 5 bases, leaving 9 bases not matched to a gene. The CDR3: CATAGTGSHNEQFF. DNA for the CDR3: TGTGCCACCGCCGGGACAGGGAGCCACAATGAGCAGTTCTTC.

The V and J genes are TRBV6-2 or TRBV6-3 and TRBJ1-1, with 12 bases identical to TRBD1. J gave up 3 bases and V 3 bases, and 11 bases lay outside the gene matches. The CDR3 runs 18 residues. CDR1 MNHEY and CDR2 SVGEGT come from the germline V gene. The CDR3 DNA reads as TGTGCCAGCAGTTATAGCGCCGGGACAGGGGGCGGATACACTGAAGCTTTCTTT. This codes for CASSYSAGTGGGYTEAFF.

This clone was seen more than once but under ten times. This chain links TRBV2 with TRBJ2-3; 12 nucleotides align to TRBD1. Trimming removed 8 bases from V and 6 bases from J; junction bases left unmatched: 3. This CDR3 is built from 13 residues. The germline V gene has CDR1 SNHLY and CDR2 FYNNEI. For the CDR3, the DNA is TGTGCCAGCGGGGACAGGGGGCGTGATACGCAGTATTTT. Its translation is CASGDRGRDTQYF.

The V call is TRBV5-1, the J call TRBJ1-5; 7 bases match TRBD1. The CDR3 has 15 residues. The germline CDR1 and CDR2 sequences are SGHRS and YFSETQ. The V segment lost 4 bases and the J segment 1 base; nucleotides outside the gene matches: 5. The CDR3 DNA sequence: TGCGCCAGCAGCATGCAGGGGGGCAGCAATCAGCCCCAGCATTTT. Translation: CASSMQGGSNQPQHF.

The V gene is TRBV9, the J gene TRBJ1-1, with 10 bases identical to TRBD1. Trimming at V came to 0 bases and at J to 0 bases, leaving 5 bases not matched to a gene. Germline values: CDR1 SGDLS, CDR2 YYNGEE. The CDR3 loop spans 17 amino acids. The CDR3 sequence: CASSVGGTGEVNTEAFF. The CDR3 DNA follows: TGTGCCAGCAGCGTAGGTGGGACAGGGGAAGTGAACACTGAAGCTTTCTTT.

The DNA of the CDR3 is TGTGCCAGCAGTGAAAACCGGGTTACAGGGCATGGCTACACCTTC. Protein product: CASSENRVTGHGYTF. The chain recombines TRBV2 with TRBJ1-2, with a possible D match to TRBD1 (6 bases). V was clipped by 2 bases and J by 6 bases, with 16 bases between them. This CDR3 has 15 residues. Per germline, CDR1 SNHLY and CDR2 FYNNEI.

J is TRBJ2-1 and V is TRBV9; D is ambiguous. The CDR3 consists of 15 residues. CDR1 SGDLS and CDR2 YYNGEE come from the germline V gene. The V end was cut by 0 bases, the J end by 5 bases, with 12 bases between. The CDR3 is CASSVGPKMNNEQFF. CDR3 coding DNA: TGTGCCAGCAGCGTAGGCCCGAAGATGAACAATGAGCAGTTCTTC.

The gene calls are TRBV10-3 and TRBJ2-7, with a tentative D call TRBD2 (5 bases). With 8 bases removed from V and 0 bases from J, the gap between germline ends came to 11 bases. CDR1 is ENHRY and CDR2 is SYGVKD in the germline V gene. This CDR3 has 13 amino acids. The CDR3 reads CAIGERNSYEQYF. CDR3 bases: TGTGCCATCGGGGAGAGGAACTCCTACGAGCAGTACTTC.

J is TRBJ2-1 and V is TRBV7-2; 14 bases agree with TRBD2. Looked up from germline, CDR1 is SGHTA and CDR2 is FQGNSA. CDR3 length: 19 residues. J was trimmed by 5 bases and V by 5 bases; bases with no gene match: 14. This chain's CDR3 is CASSRRTSGRLMFDNEQFF. As DNA, the CDR3 is TGTGCCAGCAGCCGCCGGACTAGCGGGAGGCTCATGTTCGACAATGAGCAGTTCTTC.

The chain uses TRBV2 and TRBJ2-7, with TRBD1 as a possible D gene (5 bases). Germline-derived CDR1 and CDR2 are SNHLY and FYNNEI. V was cut by 6 bases and J by 0 bases, with 15 bases left in between. There are 15 residues in the CDR3. The DNA for the CDR3 is TGTGCCAGCAGCAAAGACAGAACCCTCTCCTACGAGCAGTACTTC. This codes for CASSKDRTLSYEQYF.

V and J are TRBV10-3 and TRBJ1-5, with a tentative D call TRBD1 (6 bases). The germline CDR1 and CDR2 sequences are ENHRY and SYGVKD. With 3 bases removed from V and 2 bases from J, the gap between germline ends came to 8 bases. The CDR3 has 14 residues. CDR3 in amino acids: CAISDRTGNQPQHF. The CDR3 DNA follows: TGTGCCATCAGTGACCGGACAGGCAATCAGCCCCAGCATTTT.

The chain employs TRBV18 and TRBJ2-7; D is uncertain. V was trimmed by 6 bases and J by 1 base, leaving 13 bases between them. Germline CDR1 reads KGHSH; CDR2 reads LQKENI. The CDR3 consists of 14 residues. CDR3 region: CASSPMGSSYEQYF. DNA of the CDR3: TGTGCCAGCTCCCCAATGGGATCGTCCTACGAGCAGTACTTC.

The chain uses TRBV6-5 and TRBJ2-2, with D perhaps TRBD1 (6 bases). The CDR3 covers 15 residues. Trimming took 5 bases from V and 4 from J, leaving 14 bases between them. Germline CDR1 MNHEY, CDR2 SVGAGI. CDR3: CASSRKQGGTGELFF. CDR3 bases: TGTGCCAGCAGTCGTAAACAGGGTGGCACCGGGGAGCTGTTTTTT.

V is TRBV7-9 and J is TRBJ1-5; D possibly corresponds to TRBD1 (6 bases). The CDR3 is 15 residues long. From germline, CDR1 is SEHNR and CDR2 FQNEAQ (reference sequence). Trimming removed 9 bases from V and 2 bases from J, with 17 bases in between. DNA for the CDR3: TGTGCCAGTGAGGGACAAGGGATTGGCAATCAGCCCCAGCATTTT. Translated, it gives CASEGQGIGNQPQHF.

The chain recombines TRBV10-3 with TRBJ2-3; 7 bases fit TRBD2. The germline V gene encodes CDR1 ENHRY and CDR2 SYGVKD. V lost 3 bases and J lost 2; bases outside the gene matches: 14. The CDR3 consists of 18 residues. CDR3 sequence (DNA): TGTGCCATCAGTGATGCGGGAGAATGGACCGCGGACACAGATACGCAGTATTTT. This translates into CAISDAGEWTADTDTQYF.

CDR3 protein: CASSPQGLLTEAFF. CDR3 sequence (DNA): TGTGCCAGCAGCCCACAAGGCCTGCTCACTGAAGCTTTCTTT. The gene calls are TRBV9 and TRBJ1-1; D is ambiguous. From germline, CDR1 is SGDLS and CDR2 YYNGEE. The CDR3 length is 14 residues. Trimming left V 4 bases short and J 4 bases short, with 14 bases between.

CDR3 amino acids: CASSEGGENSPLHF. In DNA, the CDR3 is TGTGCCAGCAGTGAAGGGGGGGAGAATTCACCCCTCCACTTT. The chain recombines TRBV6-1 with TRBJ1-6, with D tentatively TRBD1 (5 bases). Germline values: CDR1 MNHNS, CDR2 SASEGT. This CDR3 contains 14 residues. With 1 base removed from V and 7 bases from J, the gap between germline ends came to 8 bases.

The chain links TRBV19 to TRBJ1-4; 8 bases agree with TRBD1. J gave up 5 bases and V 7 bases, and 12 bases lay outside the gene matches. CDR3 size: 16 residues. Germline V CDR1 and CDR2: LNHDA, SQIVND (reference sequence). In DNA form, the CDR3 reads TGTGCCAGTAAGTCCACCCCCCGGACAGGGAATGAAAAACTGTTTTTT. It yields the protein CASKSTPRTGNEKLFF.

V usage is TRBV7-2 and J usage is TRBJ1-4; 8 nucleotides agree with TRBD1. With 4 bases clipped from V and 8 bases from J, the junction kept 9 bases outside the gene matches. Looked up from germline, CDR1 is SGHTA and CDR2 is FQGNSA. The CDR3 consists of 15 residues. CDR3 amino acids: CASSSGQGPGEKLFF. For the CDR3, the DNA is TGTGCCAGCAGCTCAGGACAGGGTCCGGGGGAAAAACTGTTTTTT.

The rearrangement links TRBV6-6 to TRBJ2-5; D is undetermined. Looked up from germline, CDR1 is MNHNY and CDR2 is SVGAGI (reference sequence). V was clipped by 0 bases and J by 1 base, with 6 bases between them. The length of the CDR3 is 14 residues. CDR3 sequence: CASSYSSVQETQYF. CDR3 in DNA: TGTGCCAGCAGTTACTCGAGTGTCCAAGAGACCCAGTACTTC.

The V gene is TRBV7-2, the J gene TRBJ1-5, with D uncertain. Germline-derived CDR1 and CDR2 are SGHTA and FQGNSA. The CDR3 totals 13 residues. V lost 1 base to trimming and J lost 7 bases, with 8 bases between them. CDR3 protein: CASSLEPVQPQHF. CDR3 coding DNA: TGTGCCAGCAGCTTAGAACCGGTGCAGCCCCAGCATTTT.